The 32 T cell receptor beta chains reported below all come from one sample, sequenced in a study of blood T cell repertoires in COVID-19. The repertoire was sequenced with immunoSEQ multiplex PCR; TCRdb's copy has only in-frame clones and lacks some. The sample carries 100,000 or so clones, 91% recorded once. Material: peripheral blood. The origin of the receptors is a man between 60 and 70 years old with acute or convalescent COVID-19.

The V gene is TRBV9, the J gene TRBJ2-7; 7 bases are a match to TRBD1. CDR1 is SGDLS and CDR2 is YYNGEE in the germline V gene. The CDR3 is made up of 14 amino acids. The V and J ends lost 2 bases and 0 bases, in that order; junction bases with no gene match: 2. CDR3 region: CASSVTGNSYEQYF. CDR3 nucleotides: TGTGCCAGCAGCGTGACAGGGAACTCCTACGAGCAGTACTTC. The whole variable domain, remainder taken from reference TRBV9 and TRBJ2-7, is DSGVTQTPKHLITATGQRVTLRCSPRSGDLSVYWYQQSLDQGLQFLIQYYNGEERAKGNILERFSAQQFPDLHSELNLSSLELGDSALYFCASSVTGNSYEQYFGPGTRLTVT.

The V and J genes are TRBV29-1 and TRBJ1-1; TRBD1 aligns across 7 bases. The CDR3 spans 12 residues. Germline values: CDR1 SQVTM, CDR2 ANQGSEA. Germline trimming cut 4 bases from V and 3 bases from J; bases unmatched to any gene: 2. The CDR3 is CSVADRDTEAFF. In DNA form, the CDR3 reads TGCAGCGTTGCAGACAGGGACACTGAAGCTTTCTTT.

CDR3 residues: CASSSREGPQETQYF. The CDR3 DNA reads TGTGCCAGCAGCTCCAGGGAGGGACCACAAGAGACCCAGTACTTC. The V and J genes are TRBV7-8 and TRBJ2-5; 7 nucleotides match TRBD2. The V segment lost 4 bases and the J segment 2 bases; nucleotides outside the gene matches: 7. CDR3 length equals 15 residues. Per the germline V gene, CDR1 is SGHVS and CDR2 is FQNEAQ.

The chain links TRBV5-8 to TRBJ2-7; 7 bases match TRBD2. The V and J ends lost 4 bases and 6 bases, in that order; junction bases with no gene match: 10. CDR3 length: 14 residues. The germline V gene has CDR1 SGHTS and CDR2 YDEGEE. CDR3 nucleotide sequence: TGTGCCAGCAGCCTAAAAGGACTAGGCGGCGAGCAGTACGTC. Amino acids: CASSLKGLGGEQYV.

V and J are TRBV10-1 and TRBJ2-3, with TRBD2 matching over 10 bases. CDR1 is WNHNN, CDR2 SYGVQD, per germline (reference sequence). CDR3 length: 17 residues. The ends lost 8 bases at V and 2 bases at J; junction bases unmatched: 13. The chain's CDR3 is CASPLQRGLADTDTQYF. CDR3 bases: TGCGCCAGCCCGCTGCAAAGAGGACTAGCGGACACAGATACGCAGTATTTT.

J is TRBJ2-1 and V is TRBV11-3; D not certain. Per germline, CDR1 SGHNT and CDR2 YENEEA. CDR3 length equals 16 residues. V lost 1 base to trimming and J lost 7 bases, with 17 bases between them. The CDR3 nucleotides are TGTGCCAGCAGCTTAGCCCTACGAGGCGTCCTGAATGAGCAGTTCTTC. Protein sequence: CASSLALRGVLNEQFF.

The chain recombines TRBV5-1 with TRBJ1-1, with 9 nucleotides matching TRBD1. The V and J ends lost 4 bases and 1 base, in that order; junction bases with no gene match: 5. The CDR3 consists of 15 residues. CDR1 and CDR2 from the germline V gene are SGHRS and YFSETQ. The CDR3 DNA follows: TGCGCCAGCAGCCCATTACAGGGGGCGAACACTGAAGCTTTCTTT. Its translation: CASSPLQGANTEAFF.

V usage is TRBV11-3 and J usage is TRBJ1-1; D unclear. V was shortened by 0 bases and J by 6 bases, with 17 bases between the two germline ends. This CDR3 is 16 amino acids long. The germline V gene encodes CDR1 SGHNT and CDR2 YENEEA. The CDR3 bases are TGTGCCAGCAGCTTAGAGGGTTCTTGGGGAGTCCCTGAAGCTTTCTTT. Translating gives CASSLEGSWGVPEAFF.

This CDR3 reads CASSESTASDSNQPQHF. CDR3 coding DNA: TGCGCCAGCAGTGAGTCAACCGCTTCAGATAGCAATCAGCCCCAGCATTTT. The genes are TRBV10-1 and TRBJ1-5; D remains unclear. CDR1 WNHNN and CDR2 SYGVQD come from the germline V gene (reference sequence). V gave up 0 bases and J gave up 0 bases, with 12 bases separating them. The CDR3 spans 17 residues.

The V and J genes are TRBV5-1 and TRBJ1-1; no reliable D call. The CDR3 sequence is 15 residues long. Trimming left V 0 bases short and J 1 base short, with 10 bases between. In germline, CDR1 is SGHRS, CDR2 YFSETQ. CDR3 bases: TGCGCCAGCAGCTTGGTTCTGGGAGAGAACACTGAAGCTTTCTTT. Translation: CASSLVLGENTEAFF.

In DNA form, the CDR3 reads TGTGCCAGCAGCCCACACAGGGAGAATTCACCCCTCCACTTT. Translated, it gives CASSPHRENSPLHF. The V and J genes are TRBV7-8 and TRBJ1-6, with D possibly being TRBD1 (6 bases). The CDR3 runs 14 residues. V gave up 5 bases and J gave up 7 bases, with 12 bases separating them. CDR1 is SGHVS and CDR2 is FQNEAQ in the germline V gene.

The chain joins TRBV5-1 to TRBJ1-1; D is uncertain. The CDR3 runs 13 residues. The ends were cut back, 2 bases at V and 0 bases at J, with 5 bases in the middle. Germline V lookup: CDR1 SGHRS, CDR2 YFSETQ. CDR3 sequence reads: CASSLFMNTEAFF. The CDR3 DNA sequence: TGCGCCAGCAGCTTATTCATGAACACTGAAGCTTTCTTT.

This clone appeared a few times. The DNA for the CDR3 is TGTGCCAGCAGCTCATACGGACTAGCGGGAAAGTTGTTGGGAGAGACCCAGTACTTC. Its translation: CASSSYGLAGKLLGETQYF. The rearrangement joins TRBV5-6 to TRBJ2-5; TRBD2 matches at 12 bases. There are 19 residues in the CDR3. Looked up from germline, CDR1 is SGHDT and CDR2 is YYEEEE. Trimming at V came to 3 bases and at J to 4 bases, leaving 16 bases not matched to a gene.

This rearrangement joins TRBV5-8 to TRBJ2-2; D is perhaps TRBD1 (6 bases). The CDR3 has 17 amino acids. The V gene's germline CDR1 is SGHTS and CDR2 YDEGEE. V lost 4 bases to trimming and J lost 1 base, with 17 bases between them. The CDR3: CASSRLVTGVNTGELFF. As DNA, the CDR3 is TGTGCCAGCAGCAGATTAGTGACAGGTGTGAACACCGGGGAGCTGTTTTTT.

The rearrangement joins TRBV19 to TRBJ2-7; D might be TRBD2 (5 bases). Germline CDR1 is LNHDA and CDR2 is SQIVND (reference sequence). V lost 5 bases to trimming and J lost 2 bases, with 22 bases between them. The CDR3 length is 17 residues. CDR3 in DNA: TGTGCCAGTAGTTCTCATGCTCGAGGACTCACAACCTACGAGCAGTACTTC. Amino acid sequence: CASSSHARGLTTYEQYF.

The V call is TRBV13, the J call TRBJ2-2; 9 nucleotides align to TRBD2. Germline loops: CDR1 PRHDT, CDR2 FYEKMQ (reference sequence). CDR3 size: 16 residues. V shed 4 bases, J shed 6 bases, and the junction held 9 bases outside the gene matches. The CDR3 loop is CASSSSRGGRAGELFF. In nucleotides, the CDR3 is TGTGCCAGCAGCTCGTCGCGGGGGGGACGTGCCGGGGAGCTGTTTTTT.

J is TRBJ2-1 and V is TRBV6-5; D gene uncertain. There are 12 residues in the CDR3. V was trimmed by 5 bases and J by 7 bases, leaving 9 bases between them. Looked up from germline, CDR1 is MNHEY and CDR2 is SVGAGI. The CDR3, as DNA: TGTGCCAGCAGTACTCTTACGAATGAGCAGTTCTTC. Amino acid sequence: CASSTLTNEQFF.

This clone was recorded only once. The rearrangement links TRBV30 to TRBJ1-1; weak D call: TRBD1 (5 bases). Germline V gives CDR1 GTSNPN, CDR2 SVGIG (reference sequence). Trimming removed 0 bases at V and 1 base at J, with 9 bases between. This CDR3 is built from 14 residues. CDR3 region: CAWSVGDTNTEAFF. Written as DNA, the CDR3 is TGTGCCTGGAGTGTAGGGGATACGAACACTGAAGCTTTCTTT.

V gene TRBV10-3 combines with J gene TRBJ2-7; possibly TRBD2 for D (6 bases). V was trimmed by 7 bases and J by 2 bases, leaving 18 bases between them. CDR1 and CDR2 (germline): ENHRY, SYGVKD. The CDR3 is 15 amino acids. The CDR3 sequence is CAITQTRVVAYEQYF. As DNA, the CDR3 is TGTGCCATCACCCAGACTAGGGTGGTAGCCTACGAGCAGTACTTC.

The CDR3 coding sequence is TGTGCCAGCAGGACTACCGGACGGAGCTACACCTTC. This sequence encodes CASRTTGRSYTF. V gene TRBV28 combines with J gene TRBJ1-2, with unresolved D. V lost 6 bases, J lost 9 bases, and 14 bases lay in between. The CDR3 contains 12 residues. The germline CDR1 and CDR2 sequences are MDHEN and SYDVKM.

V and J are TRBV25-1 and TRBJ2-3; a possible D gene is TRBD1 (8 bases). This CDR3 is 16 amino acids long. The V gene's germline CDR1 is MGHDK and CDR2 SYGVNS. Trimming took off 5 bases at V and 7 bases at J, with 22 bases between the two ends. CDR3: CASSNSWTGRANTQYF. The CDR3 DNA sequence: TGTGCCAGCAGTAACTCCTGGACAGGGAGGGCAAATACGCAGTATTTT.

The gene calls are TRBV18 and TRBJ2-1; 14 nucleotides line up with TRBD2. CDR1 and CDR2 (germline): KGHSH, LQKENI. Losses at the gene ends were 3 bases for V and 7 bases for J; bases not matched to a gene: 5. The length of the CDR3 is 16 residues. The CDR3 spells CASSPGTSGSKNEQFF. The DNA of the CDR3 is TGTGCCAGCTCACCCGGGACTAGCGGGAGTAAAAATGAGCAGTTCTTC.

This rearrangement joins TRBV7-9 to TRBJ1-2, with TRBD1 matching over 7 bases. CDR1 SEHNR and CDR2 FQNEAQ come from the germline V gene (reference sequence). The CDR3 runs 15 residues. Losses at the gene ends were 1 base for V and 6 bases for J; bases not matched to a gene: 8. This chain's CDR3 is CASSLGGQGVDGYTF. The CDR3 coding sequence is TGTGCCAGCAGCTTAGGAGGTCAGGGGGTTGATGGCTACACCTTC.

CDR3 residues: CASSLAGPYNEQFF. The DNA of the CDR3 is TGTGCCAGCAGCTTAGCGGGGCCCTACAATGAGCAGTTCTTC. The V call is TRBV7-3, the J call TRBJ2-1; possible D gene TRBD2, 6 bases. This CDR3 contains 14 residues. V was pared by 2 bases and J by 2 bases, with 7 bases between. The germline CDR1 and CDR2 sequences are SGHTA and FQGTGA.

The chain combines TRBV28 with TRBJ1-1; the match to TRBD1 covers 10 bases. The germline CDR1 and CDR2 sequences are MDHEN and SYDVKM. The CDR3 is made up of 15 amino acids. V was pared by 4 bases and J by 4 bases, with 6 bases of the junction left unmatched. The CDR3 sequence is CASSSSGTGATEAFF. CDR3 coding DNA: TGTGCCAGCAGTTCCAGTGGGACAGGGGCCACTGAAGCTTTCTTT.

The V and J genes are TRBV5-1 and TRBJ1-2; D may be TRBD1 (5 bases). V dropped 0 bases and J dropped 6 bases, with 18 bases sitting between them. This CDR3 is built from 16 residues. Germline V gene data show CDR1 as SGHRS and CDR2 as YFSETQ. As DNA, the CDR3 is TGCGCCAGCAGCTTGGCCGCGGCAGGGAATCGGGATGGCTACACCTTC. Its translation: CASSLAAAGNRDGYTF.

J is TRBJ2-2 and V is TRBV3-1 (or the pseudogene TRBV3-2); D is possibly TRBD1 (5 bases). Germline CDR1 is LGHDT and CDR2 is YNNKEL (reference sequence). This CDR3 is 13 amino acids long. The V gene lost 7 bases and the J gene lost 5 bases, with 11 bases spanning the gap. In DNA form, the CDR3 reads TGTGCCAGCAAAGTCAAGGGGACCGGGGAGCTGTTTTTT. Residues: CASKVKGTGELFF.

V usage is TRBV6-1 and J usage is TRBJ2-5, with 7 bases lining up with TRBD1. J gave up 2 bases and V 4 bases, and 16 bases lay outside the gene matches. This CDR3 comprises 18 residues. The germline CDR1 and CDR2 sequences are MNHNS and SASEGT. CDR3 sequence (DNA): TGTGCCAGCAGTGGTCCAGTCTCGACAGGGCCCCCACAAGAGACCCAGTACTTC. It translates to CASSGPVSTGPPQETQYF.

J is TRBJ2-2 and V is TRBV6-6; 14 positions agree with TRBD2. V lost 5 bases to trimming and J lost 4 bases; unmatched junction nucleotides: 9. CDR1 is MNHNY and CDR2 is SVGAGI in the germline V gene (reference sequence). This CDR3 comprises 18 residues. The CDR3, as DNA: TGTGCCAGCAGTCCCGGGACTAGCGGGAGAGATATCACCGGGGAGCTGTTTTTT. Translating gives CASSPGTSGRDITGELFF.

The chain is built from TRBV28 and TRBJ1-2; D is unclear. Germline CDR1 is MDHEN and CDR2 is SYDVKM. The CDR3 runs 13 residues. The V end lost 6 bases, the J end lost 8 bases, and 16 bases lay between the germline ends. CDR3 region: CASSPSAPVGYTF. CDR3 DNA sequence: TGTGCCAGCAGCCCCAGCGCTCCCGTAGGCTACACCTTC.

This chain connects TRBV7-2 to TRBJ1-1; tentative D call: TRBD1 (5 bases). CDR1 is SGHTA and CDR2 is FQGNSA in the germline V gene. The CDR3 spans 14 residues. Trimming pared 2 bases from V and 8 bases from J, leaving 15 bases between. The CDR3 coding sequence is TGTGCCAGCAGCTTAAAGGGGATCCCAGGAGAAGCTTTCTTT. This codes for CASSLKGIPGEAFF.

This rearrangement joins TRBV5-1 to TRBJ1-1, with 10 positions matching TRBD1. Per the germline V gene, CDR1 is SGHRS and CDR2 is YFSETQ. This CDR3 contains 14 residues. Trimming at V came to 5 bases and at J to 4 bases, leaving 5 bases not matched to a gene. In nucleotides, the CDR3 is TGCGCCAGCAGTCCTAGACAGGGGGCCACTGAAGCTTTCTTT. It encodes CASSPRQGATEAFF.